A single sample is the source of the 30 T cell receptor beta chains below, sequenced in a study of blood T cell repertoires in COVID-19. Libraries were prepared by immunoSEQ multiplex PCR; TCRdb keeps only in-frame clonotypes and omits some of them. Of about 280,000 clones listed, about four fifths are singletons. Sequencing used peripheral blood. These TCRs come from a woman between 50 and 59 years old who had recovered from COVID-19.

DNA of the CDR3: TGTGCCAGCAGCGTAGGACAGGGTGTCACTGGAAACACCATATATTTT. Translation gives CASSVGQGVTGNTIYF. This chain connects TRBV9 to TRBJ1-3; 7 bases fit TRBD1. V shed 0 bases and J 2 bases; nucleotides not matched to a gene: 5. The CDR3 sequence is 16 residues long. CDR1 is SGDLS and CDR2 is YYNGEE in the germline V gene.

The CDR3 DNA follows: TGTGCCAGCAGCCTGGACAGGGCTAATGAAAAACTGTTTTTT. Amino acid sequence: CASSLDRANEKLFF. The chain uses TRBV7-8 and TRBJ1-4; TRBD1 agrees at 8 bases. There are 14 residues in the CDR3. Per germline, CDR1 SGHVS and CDR2 FQNEAQ. The trim removed 5 bases at V and 3 bases at J, leaving 2 bases unmatched. Complete variable domain (other parts from reference TRBV7-8 and TRBJ1-4): GAGVSQSPRYKVAKRGQDVALRCDPISGHVSLFWYQQALGQGPEFLTYFQNEAQLDKSGLPSDRFFAERPEGSVSTLKIQRTQQEDSAVYLCASSLDRANEKLFFGSGTQLSVL.

V gene TRBV6-5 combines with J gene TRBJ2-1, with TRBD2 matching 12 bases. The CDR3 extends over 15 amino acids. J was trimmed by 9 bases and V by 5 bases; bases with no gene match: 8. Germline CDR1 and CDR2: MNHEY and SVGAGI. The CDR3 bases are TGTGCCAGCAGTACTGGACTAGCGGGGAACCCTGAGCAGTTCTTC. It codes for CASSTGLAGNPEQFF.

This clone appeared a few times. The V and J genes are TRBV19 and TRBJ1-5; the D gene is possibly TRBD1 (5 bases). V was trimmed by 5 bases and J by 7 bases, leaving 15 bases between them. This CDR3 comprises 14 residues. Germline CDR1 LNHDA, CDR2 SQIVND (reference sequence). The CDR3 bases are TGTGCCAGTAGTTTGGTTGGGGCGTACCAGCCCCAGCATTTT. It codes for CASSLVGAYQPQHF.

The chain couples TRBV5-1 to TRBJ1-4, with D possibly being TRBD1 (5 bases). V was cut by 3 bases and J by 7 bases, with 16 bases left in between. The germline gives CDR1 SGHRS, CDR2 YFSETQ. This CDR3 spans 15 amino acids. The CDR3 protein is CASSSLGQGGEKLFF. DNA of the CDR3: TGCGCCAGCAGCTCGCTAGGGCAGGGTGGTGAAAAACTGTTTTTT.

CDR3 protein: CASSSGQTGNTIYF. The CDR3 region has the DNA TGTGCCAGCAGCTCCGGACAGACTGGAAACACCATATATTTT. V gene TRBV7-2 combines with J gene TRBJ1-3, with a weak D call TRBD1 (6 bases). Germline V lookup: CDR1 SGHTA, CDR2 FQGNSA. This CDR3 has 14 residues. V lost 4 bases and J lost 2, with 9 bases in between.

A single count supports this clone. The V call is TRBV5-1, the J call TRBJ1-6, with D possibly matching TRBD1 (6 bases). There are 15 residues in the CDR3. Trimming removed 5 bases at V and 8 bases at J, with 17 bases between. Germline assignment: CDR1 SGHRS and CDR2 YFSETQ. The CDR3 coding sequence is TGCGCCAGCAGAAGAGGGGGGGCCGGAGATTCACCCCTCCACTTT. It codes for CASRRGGAGDSPLHF.

CDR3 loop: CASSIPGNWYGYTF. The DNA of the CDR3 is TGTGCCAGTAGTATACCGGGAAATTGGTATGGCTACACCTTC. The V call is TRBV19, the J call TRBJ1-2; no clear D. The ends were cut back, 2 bases at V and 5 bases at J, with 12 bases in the middle. This CDR3 is built from 14 residues. Germline CDR1 is LNHDA and CDR2 is SQIVND (reference sequence).

This clone was found once. V usage is TRBV28 and J usage is TRBJ1-6, with TRBD1 identical over 7 bases. The length of the CDR3 is 14 residues. CDR1 and CDR2 (germline): MDHEN, SYDVKM. The V and J ends lost 5 bases and 7 bases, in that order; junction bases with no gene match: 5. CDR3 residues: CASSTGTENSPLHF. DNA for the CDR3: TGTGCCAGCAGTACCGGGACAGAGAATTCACCCCTCCACTTT.

The chain uses TRBV10-2 and TRBJ1-2; maybe TRBD1 (5 bases). V lost 5 bases and J lost 7, with 8 bases in between. The germline CDR1 and CDR2 sequences are WSHSY and SAAADI. The CDR3 runs 11 residues. CDR3 sequence: CASSYGAGYTF. For the CDR3, the DNA is TGCGCCAGCAGTTATGGGGCTGGCTACACCTTC.

This rearrangement joins TRBV28 to TRBJ1-2; D gene unclear. Germline V lookup: CDR1 MDHEN, CDR2 SYDVKM. The CDR3 length is 15 residues. V gave up 4 bases and J gave up 4 bases, with 16 bases separating them. CDR3 amino acids: CASSSQQPQLYGYTF. CDR3 bases: TGTGCCAGCAGTTCACAACAGCCCCAACTCTATGGCTACACCTTC.

This clone was recorded only once. The rearrangement joins TRBV10-3 to TRBJ2-4, with D perhaps TRBD2 (5 bases). The CDR3 consists of 17 residues. CDR1 is ENHRY and CDR2 is SYGVKD in the germline V gene. The ends were cut back, 0 bases at V and 2 bases at J, with 14 bases in the middle. In DNA form, the CDR3 reads TGTGCCATCAGTGAGTCCGCGGGCATAACGACCAAAAACATTCAGTACTTC. Its protein product is CAISESAGITTKNIQYF.

The chain couples TRBV7-3 to TRBJ1-2; 8 nucleotides agree with TRBD1. The CDR3 is made up of 14 amino acids. Trimming cost V 4 bases and J 7 bases; bases outside gene matches: 8. From germline, CDR1 is SGHTA and CDR2 FQGTGA. CDR3 loop: CASSSDRGFSGYTF. The CDR3 DNA reads TGTGCCAGCAGCTCCGACAGGGGCTTTAGTGGCTACACCTTC.

The V call is TRBV19, the J call TRBJ1-5, with D tentatively TRBD1 (6 bases). Germline assignment: CDR1 LNHDA and CDR2 SQIVND (reference sequence). This CDR3 region has 14 residues. Trimming pared 6 bases from V and 0 bases from J, leaving 9 bases between. The CDR3 nucleotides are TGTGCCAGTAGACAGGGTTCTAGCAATCAGCCCCAGCATTTT. Amino acids: CASRQGSSNQPQHF. Combining the CDR3 with reference TRBV19 and TRBJ1-5 gives the whole variable domain DGGITQSPKYLFRKEGQNVTLSCEQNLNHDAMYWYRQDPGQGLRLIYYSQIVNDFQKGDIAEGYSVSREKKESFPLTVTSAQKNPTAFYLCASRQGSSNQPQHFGDGTRLSIL.

This clone was observed once. The chain is built from TRBV6-6 and TRBJ1-1, with 8 bases identical to TRBD1. Germline assignment: CDR1 MNHNY and CDR2 SVGAGI (reference sequence). V was pared by 0 bases and J by 5 bases, with 8 bases of the junction left unmatched. The length of the CDR3 is 16 residues. As DNA, the CDR3 is TGTGCCAGCAGTTACTCCGGGACAGGTTTACGTACTGAAGCTTTCTTT. Protein: CASSYSGTGLRTEAFF.

The CDR3 bases are TGTGCCAGCAGCCAAGATCCCAACAGCCGGAAGGGGCAGCCCCAGCATTTT. Amino acids: CASSQDPNSRKGQPQHF. The V gene is TRBV4-2, the J gene TRBJ1-5; maybe TRBD1 (5 bases). V shed 0 bases and J shed 7 bases, with 19 bases lying between them. The CDR3 runs 17 residues. The germline V gene has CDR1 LGHNA and CDR2 YNFKEQ.

The chain couples TRBV7-3 to TRBJ2-3, with 10 bases aligning to TRBD2. The ends lost 3 bases at V and 1 base at J; junction bases unmatched: 1. CDR1 SGHTA and CDR2 FQGTGA come from the germline V gene. CDR3 size: 15 residues. CDR3 residues: CASSFSGGGTDTQYF. DNA for the CDR3: TGTGCCAGCAGCTTCAGCGGGGGGGGCACAGATACGCAGTATTTT. The whole variable domain, filled in from reference TRBV7-3 and TRBJ2-3, reads GAGVSQTPSNKVTEKGKYVELRCDPISGHTALYWYRQSLGQGPEFLIYFQGTGAADDSGLPNDRFFAVRPEGSVSTLKIQRTERGDSAVYLCASSFSGGGTDTQYFGPGTRLTVL.

The chain couples TRBV3-1 (or the pseudogene TRBV3-2) to TRBJ1-4; weak D call: TRBD1 (5 bases). Trimming took 4 bases from V and 7 from J, leaving 16 bases between them. Per the germline V gene, CDR1 is LGHDT and CDR2 is YNNKEL (reference sequence). This CDR3 is 15 amino acids long. The CDR3 here is CASSPSGGRGEKLFF. In DNA, the CDR3 is TGTGCCAGCAGCCCCTCTGGGGGGAGGGGTGAAAAACTGTTTTTT.

This clone has more than one count but fewer than ten. The V and J genes are TRBV7-3 and TRBJ2-3; 10 nucleotides align to TRBD2. Germline-derived CDR1 and CDR2 are SGHTA and FQGTGA. This CDR3 region has 16 residues. V dropped 4 bases and J dropped 5; count of bases not matched to a gene: 9. The CDR3 DNA reads TGTGCCAGCAGCTCGAGACTAGCGGGCCACATAGATACGCAGTATTTT. Translating it yields CASSSRLAGHIDTQYF.

This chain joins TRBV28 and TRBJ2-5; 12 nucleotides agree with TRBD1. Germline CDR1 and CDR2: MDHEN and SYDVKM. CDR3 length equals 16 residues. V was pared by 2 bases and J by 5 bases, with 6 bases of the junction left unmatched. CDR3 sequence: CASSLAGQGASETQYF. CDR3 nucleotides: TGTGCCAGCAGTTTAGCGGGACAGGGGGCGAGTGAGACCCAGTACTTC.

The gene calls are TRBV4-3 and TRBJ2-3; 9 bases align to TRBD2. The germline CDR1 and CDR2 sequences are LGHNA and YSLEER. Trimming took 0 bases from V and 5 from J; bases not matched to a gene: 9. The CDR3 has 17 residues. The CDR3 nucleotides are TGCGCCAGCAGCCAAGATTACGTGGGCGGGGGGGTAGATACGCAGTATTTT. Amino acids: CASSQDYVGGGVDTQYF.

In its sample, this clone was seen once. CDR3 in amino acids: CASSQDWRRGEYQETQYF. As DNA, the CDR3 is TGTGCCAGCAGCCAAGATTGGAGGCGGGGCGAGTACCAAGAGACCCAGTACTTC. The chain carries TRBV14 and TRBJ2-5; perhaps TRBD2 as D (6 bases). Trimming took off 0 bases at V and 0 bases at J, with 17 bases between the two ends. The length of the CDR3 is 18 residues. CDR1 is SGHDN, CDR2 FVKESK, per germline.

The chain couples TRBV15 to TRBJ1-5; the D is unclear. Germline V gene lookup returns CDR1 LNHNV and CDR2 YYDKDF (reference sequence). CDR3 length equals 14 residues. Trimming shortened V by 1 base and J by 8 bases, and 12 bases separated the two germline ends. CDR3 nucleotides: TGTGCCACCAGCAGAGCCCAGGATCAGGAGCCCCAGCATTTT. It encodes CATSRAQDQEPQHF.

The genes are TRBV28 and TRBJ1-3; D gene unclear. Trimming removed 6 bases at V and 9 bases at J, with 9 bases between. CDR1 is MDHEN, CDR2 SYDVKM, per germline. The CDR3 runs 11 residues. Written as DNA, the CDR3 is TGTGCCAGCAGCACGGGGTTCACCATATATTTT. Encoded protein: CASSTGFTIYF. The entire variable domain, with the rest obtained from reference TRBV28 and TRBJ1-3, is as follows: DVKVTQSSRYLVKRTGEKVFLECVQDMDHENMFWYRQDPGLGLRLIYFSYDVKMKEKGDIPEGYSVSREKKERFSLILESASTNQTSMYLCASSTGFTIYFGEGSWLTVV.

The V and J genes are TRBV4-3 and TRBJ2-5, with 7 nucleotides matching TRBD2. The CDR3 loop spans 15 amino acids. Germline lookup yields CDR1 LGHNA and CDR2 YSLEER. V was clipped by 8 bases and J by 5 bases; unmatched bases: 14. CDR3 sequence reads: CASSPGLEGLETQYF. As DNA, the CDR3 is TGCGCCAGCTCTCCAGGACTAGAGGGGTTGGAGACCCAGTACTTC.

Note on this clone: A much larger clone differs from this one at a single base, so this may be a read error. The chain employs TRBV11-3 and TRBJ2-7; 10 bases align to TRBD2. V dropped 5 bases and J dropped 0; count of bases not matched to a gene: 1. The CDR3 length is 14 residues. CDR1 and CDR2 from the germline V gene are SGHNT and YENEEA. The CDR3 bases are TGTGCCAGCAGCCGGACTAGCGGCTCCTACGAGCAGTACTTC. Translation: CASSRTSGSYEQYF.

This clone was detected once. J is TRBJ2-7 and V is TRBV12-3 or TRBV12-4, with TRBD2 identical over 7 bases. V was pared by 4 bases and J by 4 bases, with 1 base of the junction left unmatched. The CDR3 is 12 residues long. CDR3 in DNA: TGTGCCAGCAGTTGGGGGGGATACGAGCAGTACTTC. This encodes CASSWGGYEQYF.

This chain's CDR3 is CASSVRRLGDTQYF. The CDR3 nucleotides are TGTGCCAGCAGCGTTCGGAGACTTGGGGATACGCAGTATTTT. The V and J genes are TRBV9 and TRBJ2-3; D is undetermined. V lost 2 bases, J lost 6 bases, and 13 bases lay in between. From germline, CDR1 is SGDLS and CDR2 YYNGEE. The CDR3 sequence is 14 residues long.

This clone was seen a handful of times. The V call is TRBV4-3, the J call TRBJ2-1; 12 bases map to TRBD2. The germline CDR1 and CDR2 sequences are LGHNA and YSLEER. The CDR3 length is 16 residues. With 3 bases clipped from V and 3 bases from J, the junction kept 3 bases outside the gene matches. The CDR3 DNA is TGCGCCAGCAGCCACCGACTAGCGGGGGACTACAATGAGCAGTTCTTC. As protein: CASSHRLAGDYNEQFF.

The chain couples TRBV7-3 to TRBJ2-5; a possible D gene is TRBD1 (5 bases). The CDR3 sequence is 17 residues long. Germline CDR1 SGHTA, CDR2 FQGTGA. Trimming removed 1 base at V and 0 bases at J, with 15 bases between. CDR3: CASSLNPPTVYQETQYF. The CDR3 DNA reads TGTGCCAGCAGCTTAAATCCCCCGACAGTTTACCAAGAGACCCAGTACTTC.